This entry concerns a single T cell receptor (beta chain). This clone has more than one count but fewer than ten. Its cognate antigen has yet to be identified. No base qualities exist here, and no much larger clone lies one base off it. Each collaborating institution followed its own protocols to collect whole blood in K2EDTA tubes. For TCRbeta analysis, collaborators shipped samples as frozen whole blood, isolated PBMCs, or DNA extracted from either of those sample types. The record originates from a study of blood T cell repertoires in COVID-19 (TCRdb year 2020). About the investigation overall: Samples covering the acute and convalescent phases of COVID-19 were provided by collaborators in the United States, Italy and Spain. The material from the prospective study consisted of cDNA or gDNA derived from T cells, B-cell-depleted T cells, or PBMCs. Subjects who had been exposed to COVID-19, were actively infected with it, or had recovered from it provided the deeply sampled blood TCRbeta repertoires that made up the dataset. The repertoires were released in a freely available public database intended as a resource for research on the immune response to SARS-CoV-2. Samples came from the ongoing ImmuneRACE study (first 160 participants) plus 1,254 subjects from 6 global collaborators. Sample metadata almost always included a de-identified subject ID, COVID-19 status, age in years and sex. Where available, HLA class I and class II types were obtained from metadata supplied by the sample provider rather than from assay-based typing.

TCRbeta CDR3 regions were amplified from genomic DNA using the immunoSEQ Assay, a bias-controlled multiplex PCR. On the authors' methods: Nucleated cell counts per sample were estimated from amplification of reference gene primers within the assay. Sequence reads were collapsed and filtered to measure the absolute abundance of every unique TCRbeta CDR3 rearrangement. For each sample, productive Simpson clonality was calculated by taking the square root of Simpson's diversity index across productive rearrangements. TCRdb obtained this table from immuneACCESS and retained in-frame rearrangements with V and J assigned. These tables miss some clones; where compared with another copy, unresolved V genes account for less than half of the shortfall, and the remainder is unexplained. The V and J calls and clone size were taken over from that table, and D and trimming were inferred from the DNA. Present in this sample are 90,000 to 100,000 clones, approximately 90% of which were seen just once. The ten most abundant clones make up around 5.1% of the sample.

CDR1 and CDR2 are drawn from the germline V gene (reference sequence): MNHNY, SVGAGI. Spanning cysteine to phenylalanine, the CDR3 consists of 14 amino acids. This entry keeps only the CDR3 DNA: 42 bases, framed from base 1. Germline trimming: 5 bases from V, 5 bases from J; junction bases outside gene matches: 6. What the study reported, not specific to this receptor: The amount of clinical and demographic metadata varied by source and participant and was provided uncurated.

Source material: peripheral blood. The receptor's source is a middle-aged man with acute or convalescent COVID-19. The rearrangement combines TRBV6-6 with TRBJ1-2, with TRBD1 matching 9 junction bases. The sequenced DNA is TGTGCCAGCAGTCGTCGGACAGGGGATTATGGCTACACCTTC. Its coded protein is CASSRRTGDYGYTF.